What follows is one T cell receptor (beta chain) and its context. This clone has only one observation. The target of this receptor is not known. Base-call qualities are not available, and no considerably larger clone is one nucleotide away. This sample stems from a study of T cell responses to AZD1222 COVID-19 vaccine listed by TCRdb under 2021. At the level of the whole study: A total of 240 or so trial participants underwent TCR sequencing, of whom roughly 210 had received two doses of AZD1222 and some 26 had received two doses of the MenACWY control vaccine. Trial participants were enrolled into age subgroups of 18-55, 56-69 and 70-plus years, which contained about 150, 27 and 61 TCR-sequenced participants, respectively. Results and caveats for the whole study, not just this receptor: Because no samples from the day 14 peak response were available, repertoires could be characterized only after the peak T cell response. Spike-specific TCR breadth and depth rose significantly after two AZD1222 doses compared with day 0 and with MenACWY recipients. Reportedly, close to half of the unique spike-specific TCRs recognized epitopes lying outside the regions that are mutated in the B.1.351 and B.1.1.7 variants. The whole spike protein was spanned by vaccine-associated CD4 TCRs, and dominant responses were seen in regions 160-218 and 743-854. Conclusions about previously exposed vaccinees were limited because only six AZD1222 recipients were SARS-CoV-2 seropositive at baseline. Most participants were white British and females outnumbered males, and the authors suggested that clonal diversity may have been underestimated. In the small 56-69-year group, the increase in depth fell short of significance, most likely because of low power.

According to the study, the label for this sample's time point signals: baseline before first vaccination. Taken with the paper, the label for treatment or condition translates to: meningococcal conjugate vaccine given as trial control. Vaccinee samples were obtained from the UK trials COV001 and COV002, which included a single-blind randomized controlled phase 2/3 trial of AZD1222 (ChAdOx1 nCoV-19) in healthy adults. Trial participant PBMC samples were collected at day 0 and day 28 after the second dose for TCRbeta chain sequencing. The CDR3 regions of human TCRbeta chains were subjected to immunosequencing. In the authors' own workflow: Repertoire TCRs were matched against a reference library of SARS-CoV-2-specific TCRs generated with the MIRA antigen-specificity platform. Breadth was defined as the fraction of unique TCRs that were SARS-CoV-2-associated. Depth was defined as the fraction of total T cells that were SARS-CoV-2-associated. Using the MIRA data, each spike-specific TCR was assigned both to the spike region to which the TCR was reactive and to a CD4 or CD8 class. Log10-transformed breadth and depth values were compared by one-way ANOVA with Sidak's multiple comparisons tests. TCRdb retrieved this table from immuneACCESS and kept in-frame rearrangements only. Not all clones are present; in checked studies, unresolved V genes account for under half, and no reason is known for the remainder. V and J calls and clone size are those listed in that table; D and trimming were worked out from the DNA. The sample has fewer than 250,000 clones on record, about 93% of them singletons. Together, the top ten hold around 1% of the sample.

Spanning cysteine to phenylalanine, the CDR3 consists of 14 amino acids. This entry keeps only the CDR3 DNA: 42 bases, framed from base 1. V gives up 1 base and J gives up 0 bases, and the segment between their germline ends measures 7 bases. For CDR1 and CDR2, the germline V gene (reference sequence) lists GTSNPN and SVGIG. This sequence originates from an adult in good health. This sequence uses TRBV30 and TRBJ1-5; no D gene can be assigned with confidence. The specimen was peripheral blood, collected on day 0 of MenACWY control vaccination. CDR3 region: CAWSERTSNQPQHF. DNA sequence: TGTGCCTGGAGTGAACGGACTAGCAATCAGCCCCAGCATTTT.